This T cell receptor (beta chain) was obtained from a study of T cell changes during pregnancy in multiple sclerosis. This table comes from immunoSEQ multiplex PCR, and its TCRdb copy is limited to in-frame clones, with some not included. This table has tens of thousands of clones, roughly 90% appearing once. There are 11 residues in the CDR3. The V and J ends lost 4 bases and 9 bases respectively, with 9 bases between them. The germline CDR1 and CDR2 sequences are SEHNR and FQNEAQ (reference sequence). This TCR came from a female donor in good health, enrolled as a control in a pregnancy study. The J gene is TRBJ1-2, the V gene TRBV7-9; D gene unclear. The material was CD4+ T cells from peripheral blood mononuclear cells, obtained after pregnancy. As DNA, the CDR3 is TGTGCCAGCAGCTGGGGAGTACGCTACACCTTC. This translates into CASSWGVRYTF.